The clone carrying this TCR beta chain was recorded only once. This CDR3 has 21 amino acids. Authors' data handling: For nucleated cells, counts were estimated from reference gene primer amplification. The protocol was immunoSEQ multiplex PCR, while the TCRdb copy is restricted to in-frame clones and leaves out a portion. V and J calls and clone size follow that table, whereas D and trimming were derived from the DNA. The table has roughly 130,000 clones, 70% to 90% seen once. The sample comes from a study of blood T cell repertoires in COVID-19. Looking at the study overall: Researchers got acute and convalescent COVID-19 samples from the United States, Italy and Spain.

This receptor was taken from a woman in her sixties or seventies with acute or convalescent COVID-19. This chain connects TRBV7-5 to TRBJ2-1; TRBD2, the D gene given by the table, was not confirmed from the DNA. TRBV7-5 is deemed a pseudogene. Sequencing was carried out using peripheral blood. The CDR3 DNA sequence: TGTGCCAGAAGGTACCTCGGGACAGGGGGCGGACTAGCGGGAGGTTACAATGAGCAGTTCTTC. Translating it yields CARRYLGTGGGLAGGYNEQFF.